This is a list of T cell receptor beta chains from one sample in a study of cytomegalovirus exposure and HLA in healthy donors. This table comes from immunoSEQ multiplex PCR, and its TCRdb copy is limited to in-frame clones, with some not included. The table includes over 90,000 clones, about 73% detected once. The sequencing input was PBMCs. Receptors were obtained from a woman aged 45-60 years in good health and CMV-seropositive. CDR3s include the opening cysteine and the closing phenylalanine or tryptophan. Each record gives: clone size, D gene, J gene, V gene, CDR3 protein, CDR3 DNA. The D gene is left open where the match is weak. Only part of the rows carry a size: once, few, many, or a class if the clone is expanded.

size: -; D: -; J: TRBJ2-1; V: TRBV28; CDR3: CASMQNEQFF; DNA: TGTGCCAGCATGCAGAATGAGCAGTTCTTC
size: -; D: TRBD2; J: TRBJ2-5; V: TRBV2; CDR3: CASSESRGGGTKETQYF; DNA: TGTGCCAGCAGTGAATCCCGCGGGGGGGGGACTAAAGAGACCCAGTACTTC
size: few; D: -; J: TRBJ1-2; V: TRBV11-2; CDR3: CASSLDRQNYGYTF; DNA: TGTGCCAGCAGCTTAGATCGACAGAACTATGGCTACACCTTC
size: -; D: -; J: TRBJ1-1; V: TRBV7-9; CDR3: CSSSLRDTEAFF; DNA: TGTTCCAGCAGCTTACGGGACACTGAAGCTTTCTTT
size: -; D: -; J: TRBJ2-3; V: TRBV29-1; CDR3: CSVAGDRGDTQYF; DNA: TGCAGCGTTGCAGGGGATAGGGGGGATACGCAGTATTTT
size: -; D: -; J: TRBJ2-7; V: TRBV6-6; CDR3: CASSALAPSSYEQYF; DNA: TGTGCCAGCAGTGCACTCGCACCGAGCTCCTACGAGCAGTACTTC
size: few; D: -; J: TRBJ2-3; V: TRBV7-9; CDR3: CASSLVVGGDTQYF; DNA: TGTGCCAGCAGCTTAGTTGTGGGAGGAGATACGCAGTATTTT
size: -; D: -; J: TRBJ1-1; V: TRBV11-2; CDR3: CASSLDRRRTEAFF; DNA: TGTGCCAGCAGCTTAGACCGGCGGCGGACTGAAGCTTTCTTT
size: -; D: TRBD1; J: TRBJ2-7; V: TRBV28; CDR3: CASRETGVGEQYF; DNA: TGTGCCAGCAGAGAGACAGGGGTGGGCGAGCAGTACTTC
size: -; D: -; J: TRBJ1-5; V: TRBV4-3; CDR3: CASSQDRGTPPHNQPQHF; DNA: TGCGCCAGCAGCCAAGATCGCGGGACCCCTCCCCACAATCAGCCCCAGCATTTT
size: -; D: TRBD2; J: TRBJ2-3; V: TRBV29-1; CDR3: CSVERGRGDTQYF; DNA: TGCAGCGTTGAGCGCGGGAGAGGAGATACGCAGTATTTT
size: -; D: -; J: TRBJ1-2; V: TRBV5-5; CDR3: CASSLEQSYYGYTF; DNA: TGTGCCAGCAGCTTGGAACAGAGCTACTATGGCTACACCTTC
size: -; D: -; J: TRBJ1-1; V: TRBV5-1; CDR3: CASSRIGGEAFF; DNA: TGCGCCAGCAGCCGCATCGGGGGAGAAGCTTTCTTT
size: -; D: -; J: TRBJ1-2; V: TRBV28; CDR3: CASFPGGRYYGYTF; DNA: TGTGCCAGTTTCCCCGGGGGGCGCTACTATGGCTACACCTTC
size: -; D: TRBD2; J: TRBJ2-2; V: TRBV7-9; CDR3: CASSPRGERGRTGELFF; DNA: TGTGCCAGCAGCCCTCGGGGCGAGCGGGGGCGGACCGGGGAGCTGTTTTTT
size: -; D: -; J: TRBJ2-4; V: TRBV10-3; CDR3: CAMERELRKRF; DNA: TGTGCCATGGAAAGGGAGTTGAGGAAAAGATTC
size: -; D: TRBD1; J: TRBJ1-4; V: TRBV6-5; CDR3: CASMLGTGLGEKLFF; DNA: TGTGCCAGCATGCTCGGGACAGGGTTAGGAGAAAAACTGTTTTTT
size: -; D: -; J: TRBJ1-6; V: TRBV2; CDR3: CASSLNSPLHF; DNA: TGTGCCAGCAGTTTAAATTCACCCCTCCACTTT
size: few; D: TRBD1; J: TRBJ2-5; V: TRBV28; CDR3: CASKKGATEETQYF; DNA: TGTGCCAGCAAAAAGGGGGCTACGGAAGAGACCCAGTACTTC
size: -; D: -; J: TRBJ1-5; V: TRBV25-1; CDR3: CASSKTRRNQPQHF; DNA: TGTGCCAGCAGTAAAACACGGAGAAATCAGCCCCAGCATTTT
size: -; D: -; J: TRBJ2-3; V: TRBV4-2; CDR3: CASSQRTLSVTDTQYF; DNA: TGTGCCAGCAGCCAACGAACGCTTTCGGTCACAGATACGCAGTATTTT
size: -; D: -; J: TRBJ2-7; V: TRBV7-9; CDR3: CSSSLAEEEQYF; DNA: TGTTCCAGCAGCTTAGCGGAGGAGGAGCAGTACTTC
size: -; D: -; J: TRBJ1-4; V: TRBV6-1; CDR3: CASSIQGQVEKLFF; DNA: TGTGCCAGCAGTATCCAGGGGCAAGTTGAAAAACTGTTTTTT
size: -; D: -; J: TRBJ2-7; V: TRBV7-2; CDR3: CASSSRVHEQYF; DNA: TGTGCCAGCAGCTCCCGGGTCCACGAGCAGTACTTC
size: -; D: TRBD1; J: TRBJ2-5; V: TRBV7-8; CDR3: CASSLGDRAQETQYF; DNA: TGTGCCAGCAGCTTAGGGGACAGGGCGCAAGAGACCCAGTACTTC
size: -; D: TRBD1; J: TRBJ1-1; V: TRBV27; CDR3: CASSLRWGQTQNTEAFF; DNA: TGTGCCAGCAGTTTAAGGTGGGGACAGACCCAGAACACTGAAGCTTTCTTT
size: -; D: -; J: TRBJ2-7; V: TRBV7-9; CDR3: CASSLVSGSSYEQYF; DNA: TGTGCCAGCAGCTTAGTTTCGGGGAGCTCCTACGAGCAGTACTTC
size: few; D: TRBD2; J: TRBJ2-7; V: TRBV28; CDR3: CASGLAGANEQYF; DNA: TGTGCCAGTGGACTAGCGGGAGCGAACGAGCAGTACTTC
size: -; D: TRBD1; J: TRBJ2-2; V: TRBV11-2; CDR3: CASSRGQGGGVLFF; DNA: TGTGCCAGCAGCCGGGGACAGGGGGGAGGCGTGCTGTTTTTT